These T cell receptor beta chains were read from a single sample in a study of cytomegalovirus exposure and HLA in healthy donors. Only in-frame clones appear in the TCRdb table, and some are missing; sequencing was by immunoSEQ multiplex PCR. The sample holds fewer than 350,000 clones, roughly 90% seen once. Sequencing was done on a sample of PBMCs. These receptors were collected from a young woman in good health and CMV-seronegative. CDR3s include the opening cysteine and the closing phenylalanine or tryptophan. A D gene is named only where the DNA matches it firmly. The listing skips clone size in some rows; elsewhere it reads once, few, many or a size class.

v_gene: TRBV5-4; d_gene: -; j_gene: TRBJ1-5; abundance: -; CDR3nt: TGTGCCAGCAGCTTGGTGGGCACCAATCAGCCCCAGCATTTT; CDR3aa: CASSLVGTNQPQHF
v_gene: TRBV5-1; d_gene: TRBD2; j_gene: TRBJ2-1; abundance: -; CDR3nt: TGCGCCAGCAGCGTAAGCGGGAGGGCCGTGAGCTCCTACAATGAGCAGTTCTTC; CDR3aa: CASSVSGRAVSSYNEQFF
v_gene: TRBV6-5; d_gene: -; j_gene: TRBJ2-7; abundance: -; CDR3nt: TGTGCCAGCAGTTATCAGTCTTTCGGGGCCTACGAGCAGTACTTC; CDR3aa: CASSYQSFGAYEQYF
v_gene: TRBV9; d_gene: TRBD2; j_gene: TRBJ2-7; abundance: few; CDR3nt: TGTGCCAGCAGCGCTACTACTAGCGGAGACTACGAGCAGTACTTC; CDR3aa: CASSATTSGDYEQYF
v_gene: TRBV7-2; d_gene: TRBD1; j_gene: TRBJ1-2; abundance: -; CDR3nt: TGTGCCAGCAGACGAACCGGGACAGGGTTCGGGGGCTACACCTTC; CDR3aa: CASRRTGTGFGGYTF
v_gene: TRBV6-4; d_gene: -; j_gene: TRBJ2-1; abundance: -; CDR3nt: TGTGCCAGCAGTGACTCGACAGGGGAGGGCAATGAGCAGTTCTTC; CDR3aa: CASSDSTGEGNEQFF
v_gene: TRBV2; d_gene: TRBD2; j_gene: TRBJ2-1; abundance: -; CDR3nt: TGTGCCAGCAGTAGTTCGGCGGGAGGGCCCGACAATGAGCAGTTCTTC; CDR3aa: CASSSSAGGPDNEQFF
v_gene: TRBV15; d_gene: TRBD1; j_gene: TRBJ2-1; abundance: -; CDR3nt: TGTGCCACCCTGGGTCGGGACAGGGGGCGGAATGAGCAGTTCTTC; CDR3aa: CATLGRDRGRNEQFF
v_gene: TRBV7-3; d_gene: TRBD2; j_gene: TRBJ2-5; abundance: -; CDR3nt: TGTGCCAGCAGCTTAGGACTAGCAGAGACCCAGTACTTC; CDR3aa: CASSLGLAETQYF
v_gene: TRBV28; d_gene: TRBD2; j_gene: TRBJ2-3; abundance: -; CDR3nt: TGTGCCAGCACACGGCGGGGGAGCTTCACAGATACGCAGTATTTT; CDR3aa: CASTRRGSFTDTQYF
v_gene: TRBV9; d_gene: TRBD2; j_gene: TRBJ2-1; abundance: few; CDR3nt: TGTGCCAGCAGCGTATCCCTAGCGGGAGGGCCGGGTGAGCAGTTCTTC; CDR3aa: CASSVSLAGGPGEQFF
v_gene: TRBV7-3; d_gene: TRBD1; j_gene: TRBJ2-3; abundance: once; CDR3nt: TGTGCCAGCAGCCCAGGACAGGGAGCAGATACGCAGTATTTT; CDR3aa: CASSPGQGADTQYF
v_gene: TRBV5-8; d_gene: -; j_gene: TRBJ2-1; abundance: once; CDR3nt: TGTGCCAGCAGCTCGGGATTTTCCTACAATGAGCAGTTCTTC; CDR3aa: CASSSGFSYNEQFF
v_gene: TRBV27; d_gene: -; j_gene: TRBJ2-7; abundance: -; CDR3nt: TGTGCCAGCAGGCAGGGGTACGAGCAGTACTTC; CDR3aa: CASRQGYEQYF
v_gene: TRBV14; d_gene: -; j_gene: TRBJ1-2; abundance: -; CDR3nt: TGTGCCAGCAGCCGCGGACAAACCTATGGCTACACCTTC; CDR3aa: CASSRGQTYGYTF
v_gene: TRBV19; d_gene: TRBD2; j_gene: TRBJ2-7; abundance: -; CDR3nt: TGTGCCAGTGGACTAGCGGGAGACTACGAGCAGTACTTC; CDR3aa: CASGLAGDYEQYF
v_gene: TRBV6-1; d_gene: TRBD1; j_gene: TRBJ2-2; abundance: -; CDR3nt: TGTGCCAGCACACGACAGGGGGTTACCGGGGAGCTGTTTTTT; CDR3aa: CASTRQGVTGELFF
v_gene: TRBV7-9; d_gene: TRBD1; j_gene: TRBJ2-7; abundance: -; CDR3nt: TGTGCCAGCAGCGGACGGACAGGGGGCTTATACGAGCAGTACTTC; CDR3aa: CASSGRTGGLYEQYF
v_gene: TRBV28; d_gene: TRBD1; j_gene: TRBJ2-3; abundance: -; CDR3nt: TGTGCCAGCAGTTTACAGGACAGGGGTCCAGATACGCAGTATTTT; CDR3aa: CASSLQDRGPDTQYF
v_gene: TRBV10-1; d_gene: TRBD1; j_gene: TRBJ2-3; abundance: -; CDR3nt: TGCGCCAGCAGTGAATTCCCCGGGACAGGGATGGTCCTGGCCGCAGATACGCAGTATTTT; CDR3aa: CASSEFPGTGMVLAADTQYF
v_gene: TRBV2; d_gene: TRBD1; j_gene: TRBJ2-5; abundance: -; CDR3nt: TGTGCCAGCAGTGAAAGACAGGGCTGGGAGACCCAGTACTTC; CDR3aa: CASSERQGWETQYF
v_gene: TRBV29-1; d_gene: -; j_gene: TRBJ1-1; abundance: once; CDR3nt: TGCAGCGTAAAGGGCCTATACAGGGTGAACACTGAAGCTTTCTTT; CDR3aa: CSVKGLYRVNTEAFF
v_gene: TRBV7-2; d_gene: -; j_gene: TRBJ2-7; abundance: -; CDR3nt: TGTGCCAGCAGCGCGGACTACGAGCAGTACTTC; CDR3aa: CASSADYEQYF
v_gene: TRBV15; d_gene: TRBD2; j_gene: TRBJ2-1; abundance: -; CDR3nt: TGTGCCACCAGTGAGCGGGAGGTCCGCAATGAGCAGTTCTTC; CDR3aa: CATSEREVRNEQFF
v_gene: TRBV19; d_gene: TRBD2; j_gene: TRBJ2-3; abundance: -; CDR3nt: TGTGCCAGTGCTCCCCTCTCTAGCGGGAGGGCCCCAGATACGCAGTATTTT; CDR3aa: CASAPLSSGRAPDTQYF
v_gene: TRBV28; d_gene: -; j_gene: TRBJ2-7; abundance: once; CDR3nt: TGTGCCAGCACCGACAGATCCTACGAGCAGTACTTC; CDR3aa: CASTDRSYEQYF
v_gene: TRBV25-1; d_gene: TRBD2; j_gene: TRBJ2-1; abundance: -; CDR3nt: TGTGCCAGCATCGGAGGACTAGGGAATGAGCAGTTCTTC; CDR3aa: CASIGGLGNEQFF
v_gene: TRBV5-1; d_gene: -; j_gene: TRBJ2-1; abundance: -; CDR3nt: TGCGCCAGCAGCTCTGTAGCGGAAGCCTACAATGAGCAGTTCTTC; CDR3aa: CASSSVAEAYNEQFF
v_gene: TRBV28; d_gene: TRBD1; j_gene: TRBJ1-2; abundance: -; CDR3nt: TGTGCCAGCAGTTTTCCCCCAAGACAGGGGTATGGCTACACCTTC; CDR3aa: CASSFPPRQGYGYTF
v_gene: TRBV10-3; d_gene: -; j_gene: TRBJ2-7; abundance: -; CDR3nt: TGTGCCATCGGTGAAAGGCAGAACCTAGCCGAGCAGTACTTC; CDR3aa: CAIGERQNLAEQYF
v_gene: TRBV7-9; d_gene: -; j_gene: TRBJ1-2; abundance: few; CDR3nt: TGTGCCAGCAGCTTATCAGGGGCGGGAGGATATGGCTACACCTTC; CDR3aa: CASSLSGAGGYGYTF
v_gene: TRBV28; d_gene: -; j_gene: TRBJ1-5; abundance: -; CDR3nt: TGTGCCAGCAGCCCCACAGGGTCGGGACAGCCCCAGCATTTT; CDR3aa: CASSPTGSGQPQHF
v_gene: TRBV2; d_gene: -; j_gene: TRBJ2-1; abundance: -; CDR3nt: TGTGCCAGCAAAAGAGACATTAACAATGAGCAGTTCTTC; CDR3aa: CASKRDINNEQFF
v_gene: TRBV25-1; d_gene: TRBD2; j_gene: TRBJ2-7; abundance: -; CDR3nt: TGTGCCAGCAGTGAATCGGGGGGGAGGAACGAGCAGTACTTC; CDR3aa: CASSESGGRNEQYF
v_gene: TRBV10-3; d_gene: -; j_gene: TRBJ1-2; abundance: -; CDR3nt: TGTGCCATCAGTGAAGCGGGGATCAACTATGGCTACACCTTC; CDR3aa: CAISEAGINYGYTF
v_gene: TRBV28; d_gene: TRBD2; j_gene: TRBJ2-1; abundance: -; CDR3nt: TGTGCCAGCAGGGGGACTAGCTCAAAGTTCTTC; CDR3aa: CASRGTSSKFF
v_gene: TRBV28; d_gene: -; j_gene: TRBJ1-5; abundance: once; CDR3nt: TGTGCCACCCACAGGGTGTGGAATCAGCCCCAGCATTTT; CDR3aa: CATHRVWNQPQHF
v_gene: TRBV4-2; d_gene: TRBD2; j_gene: TRBJ2-1; abundance: -; CDR3nt: TGTGCCAGCAGCCCGGGACTAGCGGGAGGGATAGCCTACAATGAGCAGTTCTTC; CDR3aa: CASSPGLAGGIAYNEQFF
v_gene: TRBV28; d_gene: -; j_gene: TRBJ1-2; abundance: -; CDR3nt: TGTGCCAGCAGTTTGAACTCTAACTATGGCTACACCTTC; CDR3aa: CASSLNSNYGYTF
v_gene: TRBV9; d_gene: TRBD2; j_gene: TRBJ2-1; abundance: -; CDR3nt: TGTGCCAGCAGCGTCGGGGCGGGAGCGGGTAATGAGCAGTTCTTC; CDR3aa: CASSVGAGAGNEQFF
v_gene: TRBV27; d_gene: TRBD2; j_gene: TRBJ2-1; abundance: once; CDR3nt: TGTGCCAGCAGTTCTCCCGGGACTAGTCCCTACAATGAGCAGTTCTTC; CDR3aa: CASSSPGTSPYNEQFF
v_gene: TRBV28; d_gene: TRBD1; j_gene: TRBJ1-2; abundance: -; CDR3nt: TGTGCCAGCAGTGAGGGACAGGAGGCTGGCGGTGGCTACACCTTC; CDR3aa: CASSEGQEAGGGYTF
v_gene: TRBV27; d_gene: TRBD2; j_gene: TRBJ2-1; abundance: -; CDR3nt: TGTGCCAGCAGTGTAGGACTAGCGGATACCGAGCAGTTCTTC; CDR3aa: CASSVGLADTEQFF
v_gene: TRBV27; d_gene: TRBD2; j_gene: TRBJ2-1; abundance: once; CDR3nt: TGTGCCAGCAGCCAAAATCCGGGACTAGCGGGACCGACTGAGCAGTTCTTC; CDR3aa: CASSQNPGLAGPTEQFF
v_gene: TRBV6-6; d_gene: -; j_gene: TRBJ1-4; abundance: once; CDR3nt: TGTGCCAGCAGTTATTCGACTACAAATGAAAAACTGTTTTTT; CDR3aa: CASSYSTTNEKLFF
v_gene: TRBV27; d_gene: TRBD1; j_gene: TRBJ2-7; abundance: -; CDR3nt: TGTGCCAGCAGTTTCAACAGGGGGCTGATCGAGCAGTACTTC; CDR3aa: CASSFNRGLIEQYF
v_gene: TRBV5-1; d_gene: TRBD2; j_gene: TRBJ2-7; abundance: -; CDR3nt: TGCGCCAGCAGCTTGGTAAGCGGGAGGACCGAGCAGTACTTC; CDR3aa: CASSLVSGRTEQYF
v_gene: TRBV28; d_gene: -; j_gene: TRBJ2-5; abundance: -; CDR3nt: TGTGCCAGCAGTTTAAGGCCCCGGAGAGAGACCCAGTACTTC; CDR3aa: CASSLRPRRETQYF
v_gene: TRBV5-6; d_gene: -; j_gene: TRBJ1-2; abundance: -; CDR3nt: TGTGCCAGCAGTCAAAACAATTGGTTCCACACCTTC; CDR3aa: CASSQNNWFHTF
v_gene: TRBV6-6; d_gene: -; j_gene: TRBJ2-1; abundance: -; CDR3nt: TGTGCCAGCAGTGGGGGGGCCTTTTACAATGAGCAGTTCTTC; CDR3aa: CASSGGAFYNEQFF
v_gene: TRBV18; d_gene: -; j_gene: TRBJ1-2; abundance: once; CDR3nt: TGTGCCAGCTCACCGAAGGCGCTAGGGGCCAGGGATTACTATGGCTACACCTTC; CDR3aa: CASSPKALGARDYYGYTF
v_gene: TRBV6-5; d_gene: -; j_gene: TRBJ2-1; abundance: once; CDR3nt: TGTGCGTCCGGGTCCTCCTACAATGAGCAGTTCTTC; CDR3aa: CASGSSYNEQFF
v_gene: TRBV5-1; d_gene: -; j_gene: TRBJ1-4; abundance: few; CDR3nt: TGCGCCAGCAGCTCTTCGACAGTGGCAACTAATGAAAAACTGTTTTTT; CDR3aa: CASSSSTVATNEKLFF
v_gene: TRBV5-1; d_gene: -; j_gene: TRBJ2-1; abundance: -; CDR3nt: TGCGCCAGCAGCTTACGTAACGCGGGATACAATGAGCAGTTCTTC; CDR3aa: CASSLRNAGYNEQFF
v_gene: TRBV5-1; d_gene: TRBD1; j_gene: TRBJ2-7; abundance: -; CDR3nt: TGCGCCAGCAGCGGGACGCATTCCTCCGGGACAGGGGGCTACGAGCAGTACTTC; CDR3aa: CASSGTHSSGTGGYEQYF
v_gene: TRBV9; d_gene: -; j_gene: TRBJ1-2; abundance: -; CDR3nt: TGTGCCAGCAGCCACCGAGTAGACTATGGCTACACCTTC; CDR3aa: CASSHRVDYGYTF
v_gene: TRBV5-5; d_gene: TRBD2; j_gene: TRBJ2-1; abundance: once; CDR3nt: TGTGCCAGCAGCGGGGAGCGGGAGAGCTACAATGAGCAGTTCTTC; CDR3aa: CASSGERESYNEQFF